A selection of T cell receptor beta chains follows, all from one sample in a study of cytomegalovirus exposure and HLA in healthy donors. Clones were read by immunoSEQ multiplex PCR, and TCRdb kept only the in-frame ones, dropping some. The data show 150,000 to 250,000 clones, and the top ten clones hold roughly 0.74%. What was sequenced was PBMCs. These receptors all come from a boy younger than 18 in good health and CMV-seronegative. Each CDR3 is given with its conserved first and last residue. Fields, in order: J gene, V gene, D gene, CDR3 DNA, CDR3 protein. D genes are given only for firm matches.

TRBJ2-7 TRBV30 - TGTGCCTCGGAGCGAAGTATTCCCTACGAGCAGTACTTC CASERSIPYEQYF
TRBJ1-3 TRBV30 - TGTGCCTGGAGTGATGGCCCTTCAAGCTCTGGAAACACCATATATTTT CAWSDGPSSSGNTIYF
TRBJ2-7 TRBV7-6 - TGTGCCAGCAGCTTAGGCGGAGAGGGAGGTATCGGAAGCTCCTACGAGCAGTACTTC CASSLGGEGGIGSSYEQYF
TRBJ2-7 TRBV12-5 TRBD1 TGTGCGAGTGGTTTGGTAGTGGGACAGAGATACGAGCAGTACTTC CASGLVVGQRYEQYF
TRBJ2-3 TRBV5-5 TRBD2 TGTGCCAGCAGCTTGAGAAGCGGGGGGGACACAGATACGCAGTATTTT CASSLRSGGDTDTQYF
TRBJ1-5 TRBV19 - TGTGCCAGTAGTATAGGCGTATATTACAATCAGCCCCAGCATTTT CASSIGVYYNQPQHF
TRBJ2-1 TRBV7-6 TRBD1 TGTGCCAGCAGCTTAGAGGGGGCCTTCAATGAGCAGTTCTTC CASSLEGAFNEQFF
TRBJ2-3 TRBV18 TRBD2 TGTGCCAGCTCCCCGCAGGGCGGGGGGGCCACAGATACGCAGTATTTT CASSPQGGGATDTQYF
TRBJ1-1 TRBV2 - TGTGCCCGGGGTGGGATTCCTTCGGAAGCTTTCTTT CARGGIPSEAFF
TRBJ2-5 TRBV6-1 - TGTGCCAGCAGCGTCTCTACAGTGCAAGAGACCCAGTACTTC CASSVSTVQETQYF
TRBJ1-6 TRBV14 TRBD1 TGTGCCAGCAGGTTCGGGACAGGGGGCGTCAGTTCACCCCTCCACTTT CASRFGTGGVSSPLHF
TRBJ2-3 TRBV27 - TGTGCCAGCAAACAAACGGGGTTCGATACGCAGTATTTT CASKQTGFDTQYF
TRBJ2-4 TRBV7-3 TRBD2 TGTGCCAGCGGTCAGGGACTAGACGGCATTCAGTACTTC CASGQGLDGIQYF
TRBJ1-1 TRBV7-9 - TGTGCCAGCAGCTTAACGCAGGGTAAGAACACTGAAGCTTTCTTT CASSLTQGKNTEAFF
TRBJ1-2 TRBV30 - TGTGCCTGGAGTGTACGGGGGGAGTTGCTACACTATGGCTACACCTTC CAWSVRGELLHYGYTF
TRBJ1-2 TRBV7-2 TRBD1 TGTGCCAGCAGCGACGGCAACAGGGGATTCTATGGCTACACCTTT CASSDGNRGFYGYTF